The entry that follows covers one T cell receptor beta chain sequence. Its cognate antigen is unknown. Random hexamers were used to reverse transcribe an amount of about 0.45 to 1 ug RNA. An immunoSEQ multiplex PCR amplified TCR beta CDR3 over 54 Vbeta and 13 Jbeta. From the immunoSEQ multiplex PCR reads, TCRdb called clonotypes with MiXCR, one entry per CDR3 protein. The table records approximately 300,000 distinct CDR3 sequences, 85% of them present only once. The T cells that were sequenced for TCR beta were CD8+ and CD4+ cells from blood. TEMRA cells were FACS-enriched, while CD8+ and CD4+ T cells were negatively isolated. The V and J ends lost 0 bases and 7 bases respectively, with 12 bases between them. The germline gives CDR1 LGHDT, CDR2 YNNKEL (reference sequence). The CDR3 has 15 residues. This sample was included in a study of CD8 T cells in Susac syndrome. Notes on the study in general: The study acknowledged a relatively small number of individuals in its TCR sequencing and HLA analysis.

The rearrangement uses TRBV3-1 and TRBJ2-2; no clear D gene. Input material: CD8+ T cells from PBMCs. The receptor's source is a human donor with multiple sclerosis. The CDR3 loop reads CASSQDSPSYGELFF. CDR3 coding DNA: TGTGCCAGCAGCCAAGACAGCCCTTCTTACGGGGAGCTGTTTTTT.